This entry lists 14 T cell receptor beta chains sequenced from one sample in a study of T cells after yellow fever vaccination. TCRdb re-derived calls from the 5' RACE reads in MiXCR, one entry per CDR3 protein. The data hold around 350,000 distinct CDR3 sequences, with more than 9% observed a single time. Sequenced here: PBMCs, sampled on the day of the first yellow fever vaccination. The receptors shown here come from a man aged 18 to 29 who received the YFV17D yellow fever vaccine.

For the CDR3, the DNA is TGTGCCATCAGGGGGACGTCTAGCGCTTACAATGAGCAGTTCTTC. Amino acid sequence: CAIRGTSSAYNEQFF. The chain couples TRBV10-3 to TRBJ2-1; a possible D gene is TRBD2 (6 bases). This CDR3 region has 15 residues. V dropped 6 bases and J dropped 4 bases, with 16 bases sitting between them. Per germline, CDR1 ENHRY and CDR2 SYGVKD.

This clonotype has more than one count but fewer than ten. An end of the junction does not agree with germline; a read error may underlie this. The gene calls are TRBV5-6 and TRBJ2-5, with 11 bases fitting TRBD2. The CDR3 contains 13 residues. CDR1 and CDR2 (germline): SGHDT, YYEEEE. CDR3 sequence (DNA): TGTGCCAGCAGCCCCGGACTAGCGGGTCATACGAACTTC. It translates to CASSPGLAGHTNF.

The J gene is TRBJ1-3, the V gene TRBV5-5; no reliable D call. Trimming cost V 4 bases and J 0 bases, with 11 bases left between them. The CDR3 is 15 residues long. Germline V gene lookup returns CDR1 SGHKS and CDR2 YYEKEE (reference sequence). The CDR3 nucleotides are TGTGCCAGCAGCCGGGATCCCTTCTCTGGAAACACCATATATTTT. Its translation: CASSRDPFSGNTIYF.

This clonotype has a handful of counts. The rearrangement joins TRBV15 to TRBJ2-1, with 11 bases matching TRBD2. The CDR3 has 13 residues. V lost 8 bases to trimming and J lost 6 bases; unmatched junction nucleotides: 3. Germline V lookup: CDR1 LNHNV, CDR2 YYDKDF (reference sequence). The CDR3 sequence: CATGSGGVNEQFF. Here the CDR3 DNA reads TGTGCCACCGGTAGCGGGGGGGTCAATGAGCAGTTCTTC.

This clonotype was observed a few times. The chain is built from TRBV6-5 and TRBJ1-1; D gene ambiguous. The V gene lost 2 bases and the J gene lost 4 bases, with 11 bases spanning the gap. CDR3 length: 14 residues. The germline gives CDR1 MNHEY, CDR2 SVGAGI. The CDR3, as DNA: TGTGCCAGCAGTTACGAGCGGTGGCGCACTGAAGCTTTCTTT. Residues: CASSYERWRTEAFF.

This chain uses TRBV12-3 or TRBV12-4 with TRBJ1-6; D may be TRBD1 (6 bases). The CDR3 is 15 residues long. The ends were cut back, 5 bases at V and 6 bases at J, with 14 bases in the middle. The CDR3 region is CASSVEGGRNSPLHF. The CDR3 nucleotides are TGTGCCAGCAGTGTGGAGGGGGGGCGTAATTCACCCCTCCACTTT.

In its sample, this clonotype was seen a few times. The gene calls are TRBV20-1 and TRBJ2-5; the D is unclear. This CDR3 has 13 residues. CDR1 and CDR2 from the germline V gene are DFQATT and SNEGSKA (reference sequence). V was pared by 1 base and J by 4 bases, with 10 bases between. The CDR3 is CSARARVGETQYF. CDR3 nucleotides: TGCAGTGCTAGAGCTAGGGTGGGAGAGACCCAGTACTTC.

This clonotype has a handful of counts. In DNA, the CDR3 is TGTGCCAGCAGTCACACCGGGACAGGGATCACCGGGGAGCTGTTTTTT. Residues: CASSHTGTGITGELFF. This sequence joins TRBV3-1 and TRBJ2-2; 9 bases map to TRBD1. CDR3 length equals 16 residues. CDR1 is LGHDT and CDR2 is YNNKEL in the germline V gene (reference sequence). V was clipped by 6 bases and J by 4 bases; unmatched bases: 9.

This clonotype was counted between two and nine times. The chain couples TRBV6-5 to TRBJ1-1; TRBD1 aligns across 7 bases. The CDR3 totals 12 residues. Germline V CDR1 and CDR2: MNHEY, SVGAGI. Losses at the gene ends were 5 bases for V and 10 bases for J; bases not matched to a gene: 7. The CDR3 spells CASSRTGVGAFF. The CDR3 DNA reads as TGTGCCAGCAGTAGAACAGGGGTTGGAGCTTTCTTT.

This clonotype was seen a handful of times. V and J are TRBV6-2 or TRBV6-3 and TRBJ2-5; 8 bases agree with TRBD2. V was pared by 8 bases and J by 4 bases, with 12 bases of the junction left unmatched. Germline values: CDR1 MNHEY, CDR2 SVGEGT. CDR3 size: 15 residues. CDR3 DNA: TGTGCCAGCGGCTCCTCGGGGGGGTATTTAGAGACCCAGTACTTC. Translating gives CASGSSGGYLETQYF.

This chain uses TRBV20-1 with TRBJ2-3; 8 nucleotides agree with TRBD1. J gave up 4 bases and V 5 bases, and 5 bases lay outside the gene matches. The CDR3 has 13 amino acids. Per germline, CDR1 DFQATT and CDR2 SNEGSKA (reference sequence). CDR3 in DNA: TGCAGTGCTTCCGACAGGGGCGCAGATACGCAGTATTTT. Protein product: CSASDRGADTQYF.

The gene calls are TRBV20-1 and TRBJ2-7; D could derive from TRBD1 or TRBD2 (6 bases each). V lost 5 bases to trimming and J lost 0 bases, with 11 bases between them. Germline-derived CDR1 and CDR2 are DFQATT and SNEGSKA (reference sequence). The CDR3 extends over 13 amino acids. CDR3 region: CSAVRDTSYEQYF. The CDR3 nucleotides are TGCAGTGCTGTGCGGGACACCTCCTACGAGCAGTACTTC.

This clonotype was seen at least ten times. The chain is built from TRBV6-5 and TRBJ1-2, with 7 bases matching TRBD1. Germline assignment: CDR1 MNHEY and CDR2 SVGAGI. After removal of 6 bases from V and 8 bases from J, the junction contained 9 bases not matched to a gene. The CDR3 is 13 amino acids. The CDR3 region has the DNA TGTGCCAGCAGACCCACAGGGGTAGGCGGCTACACCTTC. It specifies CASRPTGVGGYTF.

Concerning this clonotype itself: A much larger clone lies a single base off, so this may be a read error. The chain couples TRBV6-5 to TRBJ1-1, with D possibly matching TRBD1 (6 bases). Per germline, CDR1 MNHEY and CDR2 SVGAGI. V lost 4 bases, J lost 6 bases, and 18 bases lay in between. The CDR3 sequence is 15 residues long. The CDR3 region has the DNA TGTGCCAGCAGTTTGGGAGAGGGGGAAAATTCTGAAGCTTTCTTT. Protein: CASSLGEGENSEAFF.